This T cell receptor beta chain was sequenced in a study of tissue T cells after allogeneic stem cell transplantation. General study points: Which tissue TCRs were alloreactive or antigen-specific was not determined. Some clones might be persisting host cells. Anatomically similar tissues had similar TCR repertoires within each patient. Tissue-detected TCR repertoire was only partly captured by blood and spleen T cells. Shared clones across patients were few; motif clustering revealed tissue-specific shared signatures.

A word on this clone: Its antigen is currently unknown. Here the gene names and germline are mouse.

Time point denoted: mouse harvest day 14 after allogeneic transplant. Tail vein injection delivered 10^7 T-cell-depleted bone marrow cells and 10^6 splenic CD5+ T cells. The assay was immunoSEQ multiplex PCR, and TCRdb's table has in-frame clones only and misses some. The table lists 2,200 or so clones, 51% of them singletons. The sequence was obtained from a female BALB/c mouse given C57BL/6 T cells with graft-versus-host disease after an allogeneic hematopoietic cell transplant. Sequenced material: lymph node tissue.

The covered CDR3 bases are TGTGCCAGCAGTCTCCGGGGATCCAACGAAAGATTATTT. It codes for CASSLRGSNERLF. The full CDR3 protein reads CASSLRGSNERLFF. V is TRBV26 and J is TRBJ1-4; D uncertain. The read stops 1 residue short of the end of the CDR3; the missing end is completed from the germline J gene. There are 14 residues in the CDR3. Germline lookup yields CDR1 KGHPV and CDR2 FQNQEV (reference sequence). Trimming removed 3 bases at V and 2 bases at J, with 7 bases between.